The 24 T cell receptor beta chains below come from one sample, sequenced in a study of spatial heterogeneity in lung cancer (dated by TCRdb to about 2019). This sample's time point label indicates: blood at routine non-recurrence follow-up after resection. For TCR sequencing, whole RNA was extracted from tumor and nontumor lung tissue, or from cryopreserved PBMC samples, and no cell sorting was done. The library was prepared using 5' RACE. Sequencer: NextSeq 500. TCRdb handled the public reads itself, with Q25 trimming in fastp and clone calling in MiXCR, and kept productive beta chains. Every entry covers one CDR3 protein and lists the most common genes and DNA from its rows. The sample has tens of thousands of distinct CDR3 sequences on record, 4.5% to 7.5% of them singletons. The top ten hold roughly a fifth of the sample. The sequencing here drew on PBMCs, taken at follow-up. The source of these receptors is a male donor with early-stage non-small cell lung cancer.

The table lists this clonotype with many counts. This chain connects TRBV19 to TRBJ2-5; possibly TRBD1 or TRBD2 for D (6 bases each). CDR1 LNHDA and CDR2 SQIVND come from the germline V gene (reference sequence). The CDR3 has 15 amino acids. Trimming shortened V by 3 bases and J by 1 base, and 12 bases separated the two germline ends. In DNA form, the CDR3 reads TGTGCCAGTAGTATGGGAGGACAGACCCAAGAGACCCAGTACTTC. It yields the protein CASSMGGQTQETQYF. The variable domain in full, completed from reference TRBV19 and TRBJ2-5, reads DGGITQSPKYLFRKEGQNVTLSCEQNLNHDAMYWYRQDPGQGLRLIYYSQIVNDFQKGDIAEGYSVSREKKESFPLTVTSAQKNPTAFYLCASSMGGQTQETQYFGPGTRLLVL.

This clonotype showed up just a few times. The CDR3 DNA reads TGCAGTGCTAGGAGGGGACCAGATACGCAGTATTTT. This translates into CSARRGPDTQYF. The genes are TRBV20-1 and TRBJ2-3, with D perhaps assigned TRBD1 or TRBD2 (5 bases each). Trimming removed 3 bases from V and 4 bases from J, with 8 bases in between. Germline CDR1 reads DFQATT; CDR2 reads SNEGSKA (reference sequence). The CDR3 covers 12 residues.

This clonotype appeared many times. The CDR3 loop is CATSDGLAYNEQFF. Here the CDR3 DNA reads TGTGCCACCAGTGACGGACTTGCGTACAATGAGCAGTTCTTC. The chain uses TRBV24-1 and TRBJ2-1; the D gene is possibly TRBD2 (5 bases). Trimming took 4 bases from V and 4 from J, leaving 10 bases between them. Germline lookup yields CDR1 KGHDR and CDR2 SFDVKD. The CDR3 contains 14 residues.

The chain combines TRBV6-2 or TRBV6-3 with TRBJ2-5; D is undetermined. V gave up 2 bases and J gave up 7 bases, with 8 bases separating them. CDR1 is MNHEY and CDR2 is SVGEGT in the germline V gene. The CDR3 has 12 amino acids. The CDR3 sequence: CASSYPSATQYF. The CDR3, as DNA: TGTGCCAGCAGTTACCCCTCGGCGACCCAGTACTTC.

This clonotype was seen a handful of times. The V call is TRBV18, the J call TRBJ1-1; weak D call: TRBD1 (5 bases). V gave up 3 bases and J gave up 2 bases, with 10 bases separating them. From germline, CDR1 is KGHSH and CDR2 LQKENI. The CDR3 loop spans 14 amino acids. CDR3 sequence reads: CASSPQGSNTEAFF. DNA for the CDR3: TGTGCCAGCTCACCCCAGGGATCAAACACTGAAGCTTTCTTT.

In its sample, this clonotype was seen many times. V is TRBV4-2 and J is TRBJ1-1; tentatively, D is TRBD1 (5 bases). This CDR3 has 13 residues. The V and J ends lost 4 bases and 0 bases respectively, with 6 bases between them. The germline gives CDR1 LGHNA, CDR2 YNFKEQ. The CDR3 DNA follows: TGTGCCAGCAGCCCGGGGCTGAACACTGAAGCTTTCTTT. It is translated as CASSPGLNTEAFF.

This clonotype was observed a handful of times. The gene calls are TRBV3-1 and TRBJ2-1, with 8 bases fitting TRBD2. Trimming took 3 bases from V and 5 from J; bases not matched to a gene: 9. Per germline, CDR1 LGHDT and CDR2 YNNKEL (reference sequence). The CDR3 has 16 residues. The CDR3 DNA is TGTGCCAGCAGCCATCGGGGCGGGAGGCCCAACAATGAGCAGTTCTTC. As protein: CASSHRGGRPNNEQFF.

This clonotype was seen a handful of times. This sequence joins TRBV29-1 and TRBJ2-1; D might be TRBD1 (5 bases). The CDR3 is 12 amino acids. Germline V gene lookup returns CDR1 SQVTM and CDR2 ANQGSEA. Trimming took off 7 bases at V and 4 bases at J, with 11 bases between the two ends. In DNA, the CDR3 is TGCAGCGCCAGCCGACAGTACAATGAGCAGTTCTTC. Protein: CSASRQYNEQFF.

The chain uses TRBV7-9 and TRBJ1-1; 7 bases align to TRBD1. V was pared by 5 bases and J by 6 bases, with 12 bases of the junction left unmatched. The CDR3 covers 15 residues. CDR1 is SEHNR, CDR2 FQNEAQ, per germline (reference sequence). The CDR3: CASSPAPGGRSEAFF. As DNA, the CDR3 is TGTGCCAGCAGCCCGGCCCCAGGGGGAAGGTCTGAAGCTTTCTTT.

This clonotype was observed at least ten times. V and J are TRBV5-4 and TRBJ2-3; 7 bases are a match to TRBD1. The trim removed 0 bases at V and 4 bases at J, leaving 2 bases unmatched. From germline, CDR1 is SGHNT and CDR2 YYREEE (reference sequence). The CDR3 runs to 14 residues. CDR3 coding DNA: TGTGCCAGCAGCTTGGACCAGGGGGCAGATACGCAGTATTTT. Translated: CASSLDQGADTQYF.

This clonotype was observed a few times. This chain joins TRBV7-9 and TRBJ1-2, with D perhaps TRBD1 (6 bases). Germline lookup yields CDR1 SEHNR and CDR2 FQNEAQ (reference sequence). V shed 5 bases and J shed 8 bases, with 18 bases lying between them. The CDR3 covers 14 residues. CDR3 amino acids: CASSPRSDRGGYTF. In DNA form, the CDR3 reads TGTGCCAGCAGCCCCCGTTCGGACAGAGGCGGCTACACCTTC.

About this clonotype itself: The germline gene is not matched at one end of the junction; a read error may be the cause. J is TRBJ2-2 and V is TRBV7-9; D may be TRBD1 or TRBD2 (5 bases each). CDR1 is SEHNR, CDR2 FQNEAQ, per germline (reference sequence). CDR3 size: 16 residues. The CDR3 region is CASGPSLKLGTGEPFF. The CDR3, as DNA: TGTGCCAGCGGCCCGTCCCTTAAATTGGGGACCGGGGAGCCGTTTTTT.

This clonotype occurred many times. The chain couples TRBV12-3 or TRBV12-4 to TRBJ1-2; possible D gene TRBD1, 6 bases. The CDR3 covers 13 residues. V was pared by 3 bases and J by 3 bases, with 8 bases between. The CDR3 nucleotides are TGTGCCAGCAGTTTTGCAGGGGACTATGGCTACACCTTC. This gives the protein CASSFAGDYGYTF.

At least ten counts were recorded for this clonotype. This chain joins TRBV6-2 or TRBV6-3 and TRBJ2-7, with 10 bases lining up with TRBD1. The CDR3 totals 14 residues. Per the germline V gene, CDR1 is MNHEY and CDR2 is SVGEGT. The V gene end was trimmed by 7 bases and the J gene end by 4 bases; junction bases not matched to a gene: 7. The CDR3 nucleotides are TGTGCCAGCAATCCCGGACAGGGGGAGTACGAGCAGTACTTC. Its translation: CASNPGQGEYEQYF.

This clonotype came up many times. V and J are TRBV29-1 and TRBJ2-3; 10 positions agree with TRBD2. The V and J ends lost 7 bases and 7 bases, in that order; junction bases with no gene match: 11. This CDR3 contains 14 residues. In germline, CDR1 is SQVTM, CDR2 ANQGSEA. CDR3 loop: CSGKLAGSENTQYF. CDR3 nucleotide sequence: TGCAGCGGCAAACTAGCGGGGAGCGAAAATACGCAGTATTTT.

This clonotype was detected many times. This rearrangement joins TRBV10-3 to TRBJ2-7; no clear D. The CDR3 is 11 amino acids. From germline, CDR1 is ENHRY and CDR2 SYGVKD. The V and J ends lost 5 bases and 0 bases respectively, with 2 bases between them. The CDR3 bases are TGTGCCATCAGTTCCTCCTACGAGCAGTACTTC. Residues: CAISSSYEQYF.

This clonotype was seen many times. The CDR3 sequence: CSALTSGRQETQYF. The CDR3 nucleotides read TGCAGTGCGTTAACTAGCGGGAGGCAAGAGACCCAGTACTTC. The chain has TRBV20-1 and TRBJ2-5; 12 nucleotides match TRBD2. The trim removed 6 bases at V and 2 bases at J, leaving 4 bases unmatched. The germline V gene has CDR1 DFQATT and CDR2 SNEGSKA (reference sequence). The CDR3 is 14 amino acids.

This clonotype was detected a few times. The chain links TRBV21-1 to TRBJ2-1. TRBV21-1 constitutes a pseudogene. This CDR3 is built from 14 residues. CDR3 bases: TGTGCCAGCGGGGATTGGAGCTCCTACAATGAGCAGTTCTTC. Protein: CASGDWSSYNEQFF.

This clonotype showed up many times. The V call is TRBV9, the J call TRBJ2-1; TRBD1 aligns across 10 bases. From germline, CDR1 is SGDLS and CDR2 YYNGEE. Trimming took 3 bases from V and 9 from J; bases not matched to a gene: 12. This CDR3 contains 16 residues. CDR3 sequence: CASSAAAGTGVSEQFF. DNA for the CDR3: TGTGCCAGCAGCGCCGCGGCCGGGACAGGGGTTTCTGAGCAGTTCTTC. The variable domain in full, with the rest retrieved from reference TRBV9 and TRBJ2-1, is DSGVTQTPKHLITATGQRVTLRCSPRSGDLSVYWYQQSLDQGLQFLIQYYNGEERAKGNILERFSAQQFPDLHSELNLSSLELGDSALYFCASSAAAGTGVSEQFFGPGTRLTVL.

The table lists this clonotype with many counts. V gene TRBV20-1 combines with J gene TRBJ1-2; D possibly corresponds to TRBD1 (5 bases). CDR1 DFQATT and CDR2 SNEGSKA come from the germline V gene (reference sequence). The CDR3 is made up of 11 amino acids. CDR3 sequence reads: CTPDDEGGYTF. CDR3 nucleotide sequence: TGCACCCCAGACGACGAGGGGGGCTACACCTTC.

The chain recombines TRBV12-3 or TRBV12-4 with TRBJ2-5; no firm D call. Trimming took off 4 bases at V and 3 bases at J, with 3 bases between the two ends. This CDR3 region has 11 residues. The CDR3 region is CASSSKETQYF. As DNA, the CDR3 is TGTGCCAGCAGTTCTAAAGAGACCCAGTACTTC.

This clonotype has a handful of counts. CDR3 protein: CASSNSGTSGSYEQYV. The CDR3, as DNA: TGTGCCAGCAGTAATTCCGGGACTAGCGGGAGTTACGAGCAGTACGTC. The chain carries TRBV6-2 or TRBV6-3 and TRBJ2-7; 14 bases fit TRBD2. This CDR3 comprises 16 residues. The germline V gene has CDR1 MNHEY and CDR2 SVGEGT. V lost 5 bases to trimming and J lost 4 bases; unmatched junction nucleotides: 7.

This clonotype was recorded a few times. The DNA for the CDR3 is TGTGCCAGCAGTTATTCTCGCTACGCGCTCACGGGACGGAATGAGCAGTTCTTC. Amino acids: CASSYSRYALTGRNEQFF. The rearrangement joins TRBV6-5 to TRBJ2-1, with D possibly being TRBD1 or TRBD2 (5 bases each). V was clipped by 3 bases and J by 7 bases, with 25 bases between them. The CDR3 length is 18 residues. Germline CDR1 reads MNHEY; CDR2 reads SVGAGI.

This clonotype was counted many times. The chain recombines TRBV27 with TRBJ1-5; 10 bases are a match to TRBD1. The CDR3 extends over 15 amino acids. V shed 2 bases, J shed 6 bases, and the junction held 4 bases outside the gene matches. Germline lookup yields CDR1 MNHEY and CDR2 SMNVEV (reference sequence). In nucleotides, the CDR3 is TGTGCCAGCAGTTTAGTGGGACAGGGGACTCAGCCCCAGCATTTT. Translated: CASSLVGQGTQPQHF.